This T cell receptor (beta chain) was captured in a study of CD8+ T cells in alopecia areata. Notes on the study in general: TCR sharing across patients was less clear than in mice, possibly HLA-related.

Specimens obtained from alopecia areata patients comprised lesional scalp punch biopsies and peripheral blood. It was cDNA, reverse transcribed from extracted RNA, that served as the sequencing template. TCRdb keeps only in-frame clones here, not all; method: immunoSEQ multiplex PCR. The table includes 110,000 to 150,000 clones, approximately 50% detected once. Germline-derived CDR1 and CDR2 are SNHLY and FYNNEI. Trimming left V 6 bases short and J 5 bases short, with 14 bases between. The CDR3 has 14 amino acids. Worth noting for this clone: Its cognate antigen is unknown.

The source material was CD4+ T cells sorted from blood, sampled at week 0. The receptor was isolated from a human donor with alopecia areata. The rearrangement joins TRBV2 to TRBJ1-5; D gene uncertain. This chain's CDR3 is CASRGGGQDQPQHF. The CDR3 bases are TGTGCCAGCAGGGGTGGCGGGCAAGATCAGCCCCAGCATTTT.